These 14 T cell receptor beta chains came from one sample sequenced in a study of CD8+CD57+ T cells in acquired aplastic anemia. The template used for profiling TCR beta VDJ and CDR3 was genomic DNA. In TCRdb, the reads were re-called with MiXCR into one record per CDR3 protein. The table shows 260,000 or so distinct CDR3 sequences, with 45% to 50% occurring only once. Sequencing involved patients with CD8+CD57+ cell expansion previously shown by flow cytometry. Sequencing was done on a sample of sorted CD4+, CD8+, or CD8+CD57+ T cells (not recorded which) from PBMCs. These receptors were obtained from a human donor with aplastic anemia.

To note about this clonotype: A much larger clone differs from this one at a single base, so this may be a read error. The CDR3 region has the DNA TGTGCCAGTTCAATAGCGGGGGGGTTCACAGGTACGCAGTATTTT. Protein: CASSIAGGFTGTQYF. The V gene is TRBV19, the J gene TRBJ2-3, with 11 bases lining up with TRBD2. This CDR3 spans 15 amino acids. The germline CDR1 and CDR2 sequences are LNHDA and SQIVND (reference sequence).

This clonotype was recorded at least ten times. V usage is TRBV6-6 and J usage is TRBJ1-1; tentative D call: TRBD1 (6 bases). The CDR3 has 11 residues. Germline CDR1 is MNHNY and CDR2 is SVGAGI (reference sequence). Between the trimmed V and J ends, which lost 4 bases and 7 bases, there was a span of 7 bases. The CDR3 DNA is TGTGCCAGCAGTTGGACAGATGAAGCTTTCTTT. Translating it yields CASSWTDEAFF.

The sample holds a few counts of this clonotype. This may be a read error: a much more frequent sequence differs by one nucleotide. This chain connects TRBV5-1 to TRBJ1-6, with D maybe TRBD1 (6 bases). The germline gives CDR1 SGHRS, CDR2 YFSETQ. Trimming cost V 4 bases and J 7 bases, with 15 bases left between them. CDR3 length: 15 residues. CDR3 amino acids: CASSPRTAPNSPLHF. The DNA of the CDR3 is TGCGCCAGCAGCCCCCGGACAGCACCAAATTCACCCCTCCACTTT.

This clonotype was detected many times. The chain combines TRBV20-1 with TRBJ1-2; D not certain. CDR3 length: 17 amino acids. V lost 2 bases and J lost 0, with 19 bases in between. CDR1 DFQATT and CDR2 SNEGSKA come from the germline V gene (reference sequence). The chain's CDR3 is CSARTLTAAASNYGYTF. DNA for the CDR3: TGCAGTGCTAGAACCCTTACGGCGGCAGCATCTAACTATGGCTACACCTTC.

The chain recombines TRBV10-3 with TRBJ1-6; D may be TRBD1 (5 bases). Trimming took off 2 bases at V and 7 bases at J, with 12 bases between the two ends. Germline assignment: CDR1 ENHRY and CDR2 SYGVKD. The CDR3 sequence is 15 residues long. CDR3 in amino acids: CAISEREGPNSPLHF. The DNA for the CDR3 is TGTGCCATCAGTGAGCGGGAGGGGCCAAATTCACCCCTCCACTTT.

This clonotype showed up many times. The chain carries TRBV7-9 and TRBJ2-7; 9 bases map to TRBD1. This CDR3 has 13 amino acids. CDR1 and CDR2 (germline): SEHNR, FQNEAQ (reference sequence). V was pared by 7 bases and J by 3 bases, with 4 bases of the junction left unmatched. CDR3 nucleotides: TGTGCCAGCAACCCGGGACAGGGCTACGAGCAGTACTTC. It specifies CASNPGQGYEQYF.

This chain uses TRBV2 with TRBJ1-5; maybe TRBD1 (6 bases). Trimming pared 6 bases from V and 5 bases from J, leaving 20 bases between. Germline-derived CDR1 and CDR2 are SNHLY and FYNNEI. The CDR3 contains 16 residues. In DNA form, the CDR3 reads TGTGCCAGCAGCCCCCCCCGACAGGTTGGGGATCAGCCCCAGCATTTT. It specifies CASSPPRQVGDQPQHF.

The rearrangement joins TRBV29-1 to TRBJ2-1, with D maybe TRBD2 (6 bases). Germline values: CDR1 SQVTM, CDR2 ANQGSEA. The CDR3 extends over 17 amino acids. Between the trimmed V and J ends, which lost 6 bases and 6 bases, there was a span of 27 bases. Here the CDR3 DNA reads TGCAGCGTAGGAGGGTCATCGACAGTCCATAATTTCAATGAGCAGTTCTTC. It codes for CSVGGSSTVHNFNEQFF.

The chain couples TRBV10-3 to TRBJ2-1; no clear D gene. CDR1 and CDR2 (germline): ENHRY, SYGVKD. CDR3 length: 14 amino acids. V was cut by 11 bases and J by 0 bases, with 14 bases left in between. The CDR3 reads CACSPQSSYNEQFF. CDR3 coding DNA: TGTGCCTGCAGCCCCCAGAGCTCCTACAATGAGCAGTTCTTC.

This clonotype ranks as medium-sized (0.01 to 0.1%). The rearrangement links TRBV15 to TRBJ2-6, with D maybe TRBD2 (5 bases). In germline, CDR1 is LNHNV, CDR2 YYDKDF (reference sequence). This CDR3 has 16 residues. V dropped 0 bases and J dropped 2 bases, with 8 bases sitting between them. The CDR3 spells CATSRDPGTGANVLTF. CDR3 bases: TGTGCCACCAGCAGAGATCCGGGGACTGGGGCCAACGTCCTGACTTTC.

This clonotype was seen a few times. V gene TRBV5-1 combines with J gene TRBJ2-7; the D gene could be TRBD1 or TRBD2 (5 bases each). The CDR3 length is 13 residues. The germline gives CDR1 SGHRS, CDR2 YFSETQ. V dropped 4 bases and J dropped 5 bases, with 13 bases sitting between them. The CDR3, as DNA: TGCGCCAGCAGCCCGGGACGGGACGACGAGCAGTACTTC. As protein: CASSPGRDDEQYF.

This clonotype occurred a few times. The chain recombines TRBV7-9 with TRBJ2-7; D not resolved. Trimming took off 8 bases at V and 9 bases at J, with 23 bases between the two ends. The CDR3 runs 14 residues. Germline V lookup: CDR1 SEHNR, CDR2 FQNEAQ (reference sequence). CDR3 in DNA: TGTGCCAGCGGCCCCCGAGTGGGTGGGTTCGGGCAGTACTTC. As protein: CASGPRVGGFGQYF.

The rearrangement uses TRBV19 and TRBJ1-6, with 8 bases matching TRBD1. Trimming removed 9 bases from V and 10 bases from J; junction bases left unmatched: 14. Germline lookup yields CDR1 LNHDA and CDR2 SQIVND (reference sequence). The CDR3 runs 15 residues. The CDR3: CASNLPGQASSPLHF. The CDR3 DNA is TGTGCCAGCAATTTACCGGGACAGGCTTCCTCACCCCTCCACTTT.

This chain links TRBV20-1 with TRBJ2-1; the match to TRBD2 covers 10 bases. In germline, CDR1 is DFQATT, CDR2 SNEGSKA (reference sequence). This CDR3 region has 14 residues. V lost 3 bases, J lost 8 bases, and 7 bases stayed unmatched. The CDR3 here is CSASSSGRPDEQFF. The CDR3, as DNA: TGCAGTGCTAGTTCTAGCGGGAGACCGGATGAGCAGTTCTTC.